The present T cell receptor (beta chain) was sequenced within a study of tumor and adjacent non-tumor tissue in lung cancer. Study results and caveats: Normal lung showed higher cumulative top 100 clone frequency than tumor. Tumor tissue had significantly higher TCR diversity than normal lung.

A remark on this clonotype: Its specificity is not known. A much larger clone differs by one base, so this may be a read error.

The library came from three nested PCR rounds adapted from ARM-PCR protocols. TCRdb processed the multiplex PCR reads anew with MiXCR; each CDR3 protein has one entry. The sample holds some 100,000 distinct CDR3 sequences; 60% to 80% are singletons and the top ten take 15% to 20%. CDR1 and CDR2 (germline): DFQATT, SNEGSKA (reference sequence). V was trimmed by 4 bases and J by 3 bases, leaving 15 bases between them. The CDR3 has 14 residues. No cell sorting was done before RNA was extracted from the tissue. Distant lung tissue was collected more than 3 cm away from the tumor edge. The source of this sequence is a man between 25 and 39 years old with non-small cell lung cancer. The rearrangement links TRBV20-1 to TRBJ1-1; D is perhaps TRBD1 (6 bases). The sequencing sample was made of distant non-tumor lung tissue. The CDR3 coding sequence is TGCAGTGCTAAATACAGGGCTGTGGACACTGAAGCTTTCTTT. Residues: CSAKYRAVDTEAFF.